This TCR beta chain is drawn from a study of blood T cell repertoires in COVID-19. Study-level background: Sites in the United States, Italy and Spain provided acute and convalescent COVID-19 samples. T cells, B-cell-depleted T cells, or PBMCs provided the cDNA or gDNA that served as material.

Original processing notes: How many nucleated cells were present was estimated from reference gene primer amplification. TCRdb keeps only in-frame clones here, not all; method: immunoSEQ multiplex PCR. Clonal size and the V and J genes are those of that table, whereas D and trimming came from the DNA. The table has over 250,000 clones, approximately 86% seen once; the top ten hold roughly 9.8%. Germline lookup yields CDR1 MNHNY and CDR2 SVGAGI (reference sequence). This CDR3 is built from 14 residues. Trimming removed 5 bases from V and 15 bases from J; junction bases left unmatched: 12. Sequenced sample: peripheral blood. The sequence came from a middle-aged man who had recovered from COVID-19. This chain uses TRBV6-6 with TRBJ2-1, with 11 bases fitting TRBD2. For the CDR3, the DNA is TGTGCCAGCAGTCGTACTAGCGGGGGACGTAGTGGGTTCTTC. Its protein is CASSRTSGGRSGFF.